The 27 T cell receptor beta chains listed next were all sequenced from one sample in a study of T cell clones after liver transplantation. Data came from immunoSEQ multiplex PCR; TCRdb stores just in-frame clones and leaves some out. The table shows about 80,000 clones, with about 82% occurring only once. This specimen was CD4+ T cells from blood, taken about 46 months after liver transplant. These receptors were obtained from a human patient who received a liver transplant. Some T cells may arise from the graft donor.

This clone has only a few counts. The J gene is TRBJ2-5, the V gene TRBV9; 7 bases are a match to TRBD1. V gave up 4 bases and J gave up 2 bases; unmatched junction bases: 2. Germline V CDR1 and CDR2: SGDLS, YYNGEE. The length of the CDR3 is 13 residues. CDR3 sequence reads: CASSLGQQETQYF. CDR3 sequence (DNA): TGTGCCAGCAGCTTGGGACAGCAAGAGACCCAGTACTTC.

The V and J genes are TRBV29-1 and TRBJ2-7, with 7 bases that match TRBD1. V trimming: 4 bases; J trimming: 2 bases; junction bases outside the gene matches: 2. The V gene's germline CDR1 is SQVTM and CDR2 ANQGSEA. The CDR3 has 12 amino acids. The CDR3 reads CSVGQGTYEQYF. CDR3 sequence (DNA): TGCAGCGTTGGACAGGGAACCTACGAGCAGTACTTC.

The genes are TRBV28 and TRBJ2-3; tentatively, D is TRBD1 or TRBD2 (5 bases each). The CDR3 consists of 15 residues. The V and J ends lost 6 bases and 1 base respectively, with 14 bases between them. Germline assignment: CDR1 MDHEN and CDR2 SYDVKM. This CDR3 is CASRFTRDRTDTQYF. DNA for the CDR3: TGTGCCAGCAGATTTACCAGGGACCGCACAGATACGCAGTATTTT.

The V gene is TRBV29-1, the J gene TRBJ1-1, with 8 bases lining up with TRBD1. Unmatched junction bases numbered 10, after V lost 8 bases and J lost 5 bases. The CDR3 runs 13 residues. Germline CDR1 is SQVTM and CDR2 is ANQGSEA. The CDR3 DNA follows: TGCAGCATCCGGGACAGGAGCTCGACTGAAGCTTTCTTT. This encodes CSIRDRSSTEAFF.

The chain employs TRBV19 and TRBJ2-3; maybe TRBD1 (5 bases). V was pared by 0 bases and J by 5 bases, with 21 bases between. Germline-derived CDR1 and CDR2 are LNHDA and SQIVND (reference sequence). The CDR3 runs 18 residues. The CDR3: CASSIDPLNRLTGDTQYF. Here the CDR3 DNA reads TGTGCCAGTAGTATAGATCCCCTTAACAGGTTAACAGGAGATACGCAGTATTTT.

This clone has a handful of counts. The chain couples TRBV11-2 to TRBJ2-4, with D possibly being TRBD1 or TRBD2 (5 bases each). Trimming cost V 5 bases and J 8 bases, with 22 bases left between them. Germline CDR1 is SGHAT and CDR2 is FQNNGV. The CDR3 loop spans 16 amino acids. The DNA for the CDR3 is TGTGCCAGCAGCCAACTTGGGGGAAGGAGTAGGGACATTCAGTACTTC. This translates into CASSQLGGRSRDIQYF.

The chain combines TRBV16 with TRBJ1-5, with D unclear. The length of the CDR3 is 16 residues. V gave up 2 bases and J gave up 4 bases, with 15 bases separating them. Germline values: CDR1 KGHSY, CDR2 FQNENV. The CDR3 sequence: CASSQLAGRGNQPQHF. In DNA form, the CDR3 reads TGTGCCAGCAGCCAACTGGCCGGGAGAGGGAATCAGCCCCAGCATTTT.

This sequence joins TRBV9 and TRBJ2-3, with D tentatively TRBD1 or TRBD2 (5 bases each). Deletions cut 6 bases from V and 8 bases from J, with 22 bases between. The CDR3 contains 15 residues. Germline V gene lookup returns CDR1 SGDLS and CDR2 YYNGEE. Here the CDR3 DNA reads TGTGCCAGCACCGAGGGGATAGTTCGGGGTACTACGCAGTATTTT. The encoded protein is CASTEGIVRGTTQYF.

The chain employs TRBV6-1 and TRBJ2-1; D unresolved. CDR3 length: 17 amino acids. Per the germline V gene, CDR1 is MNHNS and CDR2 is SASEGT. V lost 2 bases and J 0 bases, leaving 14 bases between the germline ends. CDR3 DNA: TGTGCCAGCAGTGAACTGACCGGCATGAGCTCCTACAATGAGCAGTTCTTC. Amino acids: CASSELTGMSSYNEQFF.

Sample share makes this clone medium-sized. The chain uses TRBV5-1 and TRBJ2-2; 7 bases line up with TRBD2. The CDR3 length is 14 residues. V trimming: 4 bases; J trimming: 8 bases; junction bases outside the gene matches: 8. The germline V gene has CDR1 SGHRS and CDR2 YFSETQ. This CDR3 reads CASSLTSAPGELFF. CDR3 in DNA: TGCGCCAGCAGCCTTACTAGCGCACCGGGGGAGCTGTTTTTT.

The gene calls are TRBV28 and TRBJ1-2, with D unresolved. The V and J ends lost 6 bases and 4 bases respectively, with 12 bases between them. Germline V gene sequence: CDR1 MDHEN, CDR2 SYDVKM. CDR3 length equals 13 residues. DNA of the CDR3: TGTGCCAGCAGAACCCCCGGGAGCTATGGCTACACCTTC. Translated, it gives CASRTPGSYGYTF.

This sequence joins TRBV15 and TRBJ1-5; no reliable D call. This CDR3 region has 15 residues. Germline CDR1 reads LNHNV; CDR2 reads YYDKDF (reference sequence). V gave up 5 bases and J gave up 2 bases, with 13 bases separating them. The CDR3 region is CATSEPRGGNQPQHF. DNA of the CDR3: TGTGCCACCAGCGAGCCGCGGGGTGGCAATCAGCCCCAGCATTTT.

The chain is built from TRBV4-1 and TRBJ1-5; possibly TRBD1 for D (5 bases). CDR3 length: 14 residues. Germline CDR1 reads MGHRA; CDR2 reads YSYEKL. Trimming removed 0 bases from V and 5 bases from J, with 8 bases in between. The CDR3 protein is CASSQDPGDQPQHF. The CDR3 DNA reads TGCGCCAGCAGCCAAGATCCGGGGGATCAGCCCCAGCATTTT.

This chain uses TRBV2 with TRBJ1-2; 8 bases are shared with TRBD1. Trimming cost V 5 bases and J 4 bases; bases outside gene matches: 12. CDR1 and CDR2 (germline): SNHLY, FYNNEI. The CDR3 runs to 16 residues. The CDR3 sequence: CASSRDRTGTSYGYTF. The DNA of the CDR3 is TGTGCCAGCAGTCGAGACCGGACAGGGACCTCCTATGGCTACACCTTC.

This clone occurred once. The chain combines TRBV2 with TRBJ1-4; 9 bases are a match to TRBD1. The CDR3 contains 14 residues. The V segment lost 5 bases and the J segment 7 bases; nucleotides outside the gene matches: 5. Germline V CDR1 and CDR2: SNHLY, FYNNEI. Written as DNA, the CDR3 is TGTGCCAGCAGTTCGACAGGGGGGGGTGAAAAACTGTTTTTT. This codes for CASSSTGGGEKLFF.

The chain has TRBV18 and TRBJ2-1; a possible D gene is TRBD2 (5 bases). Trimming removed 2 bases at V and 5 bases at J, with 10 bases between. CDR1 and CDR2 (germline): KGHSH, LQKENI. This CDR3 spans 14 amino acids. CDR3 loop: CASSPGPGDNEQFF. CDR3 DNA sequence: TGTGCCAGCTCACCAGGTCCCGGGGACAATGAGCAGTTCTTC.

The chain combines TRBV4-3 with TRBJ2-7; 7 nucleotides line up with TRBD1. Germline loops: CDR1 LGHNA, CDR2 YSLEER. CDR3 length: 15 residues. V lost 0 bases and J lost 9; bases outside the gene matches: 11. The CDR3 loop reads CASSQERSGNRGQYF. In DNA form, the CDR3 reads TGCGCCAGCAGCCAAGAACGATCCGGGAACAGGGGGCAGTACTTC.

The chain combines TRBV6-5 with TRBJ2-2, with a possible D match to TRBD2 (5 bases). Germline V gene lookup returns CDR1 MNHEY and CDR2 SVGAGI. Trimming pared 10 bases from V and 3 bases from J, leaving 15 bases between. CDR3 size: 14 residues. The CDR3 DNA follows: TGTGCCACCAAGGAAGGACTTTACACCGGGGAGCTGTTTTTT. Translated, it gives CATKEGLYTGELFF.

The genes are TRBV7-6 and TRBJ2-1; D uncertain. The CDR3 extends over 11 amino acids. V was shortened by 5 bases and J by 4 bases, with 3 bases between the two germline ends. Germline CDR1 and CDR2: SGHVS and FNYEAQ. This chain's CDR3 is CASSRYNEQFF. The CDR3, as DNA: TGTGCCAGCAGCCGATACAATGAGCAGTTCTTC.

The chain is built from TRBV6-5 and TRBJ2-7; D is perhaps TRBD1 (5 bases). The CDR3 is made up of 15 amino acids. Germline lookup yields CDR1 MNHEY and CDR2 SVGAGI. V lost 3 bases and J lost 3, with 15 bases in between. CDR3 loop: CASSYPKTDDYEQYF. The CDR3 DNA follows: TGTGCCAGCAGTTATCCAAAGACAGACGACTACGAGCAGTACTTC.

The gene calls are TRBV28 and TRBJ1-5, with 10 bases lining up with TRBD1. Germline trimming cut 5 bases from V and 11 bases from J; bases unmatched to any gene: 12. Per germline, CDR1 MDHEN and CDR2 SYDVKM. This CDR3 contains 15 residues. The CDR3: CASSHRDRGLGSQHF. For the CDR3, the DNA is TGTGCCAGCAGTCACCGGGACAGGGGCCTCGGGTCCCAGCATTTT.

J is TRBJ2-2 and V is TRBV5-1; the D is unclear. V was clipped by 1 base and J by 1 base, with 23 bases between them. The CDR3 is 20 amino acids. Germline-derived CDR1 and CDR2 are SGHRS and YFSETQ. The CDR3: CASSLPDITRWQVNTGELFF. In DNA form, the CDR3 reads TGCGCCAGCAGCTTGCCAGACATTACGAGGTGGCAGGTGAACACCGGGGAGCTGTTTTTT.

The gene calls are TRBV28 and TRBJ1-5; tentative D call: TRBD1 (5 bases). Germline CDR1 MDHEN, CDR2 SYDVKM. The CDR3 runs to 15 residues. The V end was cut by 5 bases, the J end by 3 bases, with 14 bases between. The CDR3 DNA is TGTGCCAGCAGTCCCACCGGGACCGCCAATCAGCCCCAGCATTTT. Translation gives CASSPTGTANQPQHF.

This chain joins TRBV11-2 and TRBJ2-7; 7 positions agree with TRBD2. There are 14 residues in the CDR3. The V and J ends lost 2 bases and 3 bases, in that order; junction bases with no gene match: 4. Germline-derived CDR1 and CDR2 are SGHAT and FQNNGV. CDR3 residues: CASSLTREYYEQYF. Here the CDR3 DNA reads TGTGCCAGCAGCTTAACGCGGGAGTACTACGAGCAGTACTTC. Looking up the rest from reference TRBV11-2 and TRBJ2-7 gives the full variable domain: EAGVAQSPRYKIIEKRQSVAFWCNPISGHATLYWYQQILGQGPKLLIQFQNNGVVDDSQLPKDRFSAERLKGVDSTLKIQPAKLEDSAVYLCASSLTREYYEQYFGPGTRLTVT.

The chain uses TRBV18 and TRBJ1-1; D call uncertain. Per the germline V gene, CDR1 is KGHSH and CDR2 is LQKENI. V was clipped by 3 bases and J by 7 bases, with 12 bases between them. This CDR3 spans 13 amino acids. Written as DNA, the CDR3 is TGTGCCAGCTCACCCTCAGGCACCAATGAAGCTTTCTTT. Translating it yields CASSPSGTNEAFF.

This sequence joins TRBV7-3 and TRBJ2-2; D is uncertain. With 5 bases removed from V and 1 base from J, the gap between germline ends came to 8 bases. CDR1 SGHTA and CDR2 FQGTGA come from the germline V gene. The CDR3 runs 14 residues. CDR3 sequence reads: CASSKNGNTGELFF. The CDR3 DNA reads TGTGCCAGCAGCAAAAACGGGAACACCGGGGAGCTGTTTTTT.

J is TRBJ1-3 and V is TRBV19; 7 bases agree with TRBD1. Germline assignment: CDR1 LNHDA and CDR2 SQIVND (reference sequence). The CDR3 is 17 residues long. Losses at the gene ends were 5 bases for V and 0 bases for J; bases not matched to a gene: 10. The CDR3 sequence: CASSPQQGSTSGNTIYF. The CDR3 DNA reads TGTGCCAGTAGTCCACAACAGGGGTCTACCTCTGGAAACACCATATATTTT.